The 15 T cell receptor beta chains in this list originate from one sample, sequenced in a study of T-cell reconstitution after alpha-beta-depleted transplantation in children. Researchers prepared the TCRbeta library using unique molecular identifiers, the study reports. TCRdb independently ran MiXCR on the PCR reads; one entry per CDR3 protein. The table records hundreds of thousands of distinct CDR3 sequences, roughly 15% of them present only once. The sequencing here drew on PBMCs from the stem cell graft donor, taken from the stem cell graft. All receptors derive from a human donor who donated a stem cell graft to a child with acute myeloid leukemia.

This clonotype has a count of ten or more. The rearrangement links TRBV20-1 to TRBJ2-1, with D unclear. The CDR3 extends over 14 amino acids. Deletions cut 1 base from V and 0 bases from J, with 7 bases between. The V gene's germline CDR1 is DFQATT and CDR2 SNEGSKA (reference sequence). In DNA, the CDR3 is TGCAGTGCTAGAGTTGAGAGCTCCTACAATGAGCAGTTCTTC. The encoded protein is CSARVESSYNEQFF.

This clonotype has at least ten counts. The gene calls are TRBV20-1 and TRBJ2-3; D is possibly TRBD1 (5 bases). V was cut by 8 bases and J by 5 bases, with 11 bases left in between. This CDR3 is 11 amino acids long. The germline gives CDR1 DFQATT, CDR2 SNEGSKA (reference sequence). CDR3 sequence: CSRYQGDTQYF. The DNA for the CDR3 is TGCAGTCGCTACCAGGGAGATACGCAGTATTTT.

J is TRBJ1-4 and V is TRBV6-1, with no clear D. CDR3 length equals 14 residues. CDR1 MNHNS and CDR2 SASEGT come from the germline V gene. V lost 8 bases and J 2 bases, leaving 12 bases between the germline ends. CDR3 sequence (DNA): TGTGCCAGCGGGTTCCGGACCACTAATGAAAAACTGTTTTTT. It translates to CASGFRTTNEKLFF.

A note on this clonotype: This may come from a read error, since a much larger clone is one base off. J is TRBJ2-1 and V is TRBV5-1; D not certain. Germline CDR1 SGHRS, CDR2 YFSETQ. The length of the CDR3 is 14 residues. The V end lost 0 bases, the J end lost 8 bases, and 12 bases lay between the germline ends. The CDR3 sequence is CASSLASLYYEQFF. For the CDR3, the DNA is TGCGCCAGCAGCTTGGCTTCCCTTTACTATGAGCAGTTCTTC.

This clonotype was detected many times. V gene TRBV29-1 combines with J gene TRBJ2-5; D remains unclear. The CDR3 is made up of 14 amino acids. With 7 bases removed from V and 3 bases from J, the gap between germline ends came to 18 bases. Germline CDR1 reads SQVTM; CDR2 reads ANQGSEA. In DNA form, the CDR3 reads TGCAGCGCCCTCCGTTGGATAGGGAAAGAGACCCAGTACTTC. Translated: CSALRWIGKETQYF.

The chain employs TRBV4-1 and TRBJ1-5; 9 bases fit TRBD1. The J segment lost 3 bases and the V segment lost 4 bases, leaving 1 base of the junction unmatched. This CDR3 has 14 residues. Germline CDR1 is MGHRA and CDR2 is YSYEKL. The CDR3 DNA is TGCGCCAGCAGCCGGACAGGGGCCAATCAGCCCCAGCATTTT. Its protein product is CASSRTGANQPQHF.

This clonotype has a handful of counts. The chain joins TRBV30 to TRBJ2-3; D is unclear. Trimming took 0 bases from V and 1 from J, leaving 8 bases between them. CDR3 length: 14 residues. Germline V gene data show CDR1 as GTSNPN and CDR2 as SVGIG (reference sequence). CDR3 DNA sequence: TGTGCCTGGAGTGTGAGGATAGGCACAGATACGCAGTATTTT. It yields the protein CAWSVRIGTDTQYF. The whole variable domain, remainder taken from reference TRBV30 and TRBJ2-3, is SQTIHQWPATLVQPVGSPLSLECTVEGTSNPNLYWYRQAAGRGLQLLFYSVGIGQISSEVPQNLSASRPQDRQFILSSKKLLLSDSGFYLCAWSVRIGTDTQYFGPGTRLTVL.

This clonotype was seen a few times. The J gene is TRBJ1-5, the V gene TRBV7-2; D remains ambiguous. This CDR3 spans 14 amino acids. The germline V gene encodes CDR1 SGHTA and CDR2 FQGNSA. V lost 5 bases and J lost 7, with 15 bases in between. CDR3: CASSRQDGEQPQHF. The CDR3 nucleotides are TGTGCCAGCAGCCGACAAGACGGGGAACAGCCCCAGCATTTT.

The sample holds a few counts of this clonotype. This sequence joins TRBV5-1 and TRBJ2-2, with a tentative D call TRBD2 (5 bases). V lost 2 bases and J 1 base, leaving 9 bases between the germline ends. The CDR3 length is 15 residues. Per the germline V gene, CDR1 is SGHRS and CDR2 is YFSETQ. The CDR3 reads CASSFVGVNTGELFF. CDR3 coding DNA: TGCGCCAGCAGCTTCGTCGGGGTGAACACCGGGGAGCTGTTTTTT.

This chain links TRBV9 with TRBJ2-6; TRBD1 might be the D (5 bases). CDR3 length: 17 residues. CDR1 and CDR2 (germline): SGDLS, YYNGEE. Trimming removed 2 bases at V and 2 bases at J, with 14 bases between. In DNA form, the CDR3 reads TGTGCCAGCAGCGTTTGGCAGGGCCCCCCTGGGGCCAACGTCCTGACTTTC. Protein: CASSVWQGPPGANVLTF.

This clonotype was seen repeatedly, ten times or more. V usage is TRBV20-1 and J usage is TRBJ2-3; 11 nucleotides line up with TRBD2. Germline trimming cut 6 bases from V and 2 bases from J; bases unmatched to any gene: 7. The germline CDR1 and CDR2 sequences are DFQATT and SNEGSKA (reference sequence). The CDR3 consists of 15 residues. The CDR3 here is CSADELAGVTDTQYF. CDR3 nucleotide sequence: TGCAGTGCGGACGAACTAGCGGGGGTCACAGATACGCAGTATTTT.

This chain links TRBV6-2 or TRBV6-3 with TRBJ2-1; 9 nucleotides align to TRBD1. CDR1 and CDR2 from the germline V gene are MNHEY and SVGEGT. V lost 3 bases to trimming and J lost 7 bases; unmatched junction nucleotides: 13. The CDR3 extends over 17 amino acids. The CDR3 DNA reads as TGTGCCAGCAGTTATAGGGTTATGGGACAGGGTCGAAATGAGCAGTTCTTC. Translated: CASSYRVMGQGRNEQFF.

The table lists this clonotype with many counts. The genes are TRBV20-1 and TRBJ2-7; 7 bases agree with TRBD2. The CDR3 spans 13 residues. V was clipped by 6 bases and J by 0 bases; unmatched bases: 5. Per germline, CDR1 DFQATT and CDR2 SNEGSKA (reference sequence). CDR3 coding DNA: TGCAGTGCCCTAGGGGACTACTCCTACGAGCAGTACTTC. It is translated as CSALGDYSYEQYF.

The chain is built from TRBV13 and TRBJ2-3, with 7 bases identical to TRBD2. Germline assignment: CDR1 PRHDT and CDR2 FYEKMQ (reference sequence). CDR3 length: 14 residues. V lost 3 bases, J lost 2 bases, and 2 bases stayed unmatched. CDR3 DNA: TGTGCCAGCAGCTTCGGGACTAACACAGATACGCAGTATTTT. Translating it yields CASSFGTNTDTQYF.

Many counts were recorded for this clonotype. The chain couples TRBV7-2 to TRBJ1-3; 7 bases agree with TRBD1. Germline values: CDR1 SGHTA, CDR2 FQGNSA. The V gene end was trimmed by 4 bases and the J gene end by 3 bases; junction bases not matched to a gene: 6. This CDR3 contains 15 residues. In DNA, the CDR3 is TGTGCCAGCAGCTCCCGGACAGGAGATGGAAACACCATATATTTT. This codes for CASSSRTGDGNTIYF.